Below are 32 T cell receptor beta chains sequenced from a single sample in a study of memory CD4+ T cells and cytomegalovirus serostatus. Sequencing was performed with immunoSEQ multiplex PCR; in TCRdb, only in-frame clones are kept and a portion is missing. The repertoire holds 40,000 to 50,000 clones, with roughly 80% as singletons. Single viable CD3+CD4+CD8-CD45RO+ cells were sorted as the memory CD4+ T cells. Material for sequencing was memory CD4+ T cells from blood. These receptors were taken from an adult in good health and CMV-seropositive.

The rearrangement joins TRBV6-5 to TRBJ2-1; unclear D gene. The CDR3 extends over 11 amino acids. Trimming cost V 5 bases and J 12 bases, with 11 bases left between them. From germline, CDR1 is MNHEY and CDR2 SVGAGI. CDR3 protein: CASSAGGRQFF. Written as DNA, the CDR3 is TGTGCCAGCAGTGCAGGTGGACGGCAGTTCTTC.

This clone was seen a handful of times. The genes are TRBV2 and TRBJ2-7, with D perhaps matching TRBD1 (5 bases). V gave up 8 bases and J gave up 0 bases, with 14 bases separating them. The CDR3 loop spans 14 amino acids. Per germline, CDR1 SNHLY and CDR2 FYNNEI. Here the CDR3 reads CASQQDTDSYEQYF. The DNA for the CDR3 is TGTGCCAGCCAACAGGACACCGACTCCTACGAGCAGTACTTC. The full variable domain, its missing parts supplied by reference TRBV2 and TRBJ2-7, is EPEVTQTPSHQVTQMGQEVILRCVPISNHLYFYWYRQILGQKVEFLVSFYNNEISEKSEIFDDQFSVERPDGSNFTLKIRSTKLEDSAMYFCASQQDTDSYEQYFGPGTRLTVT.

V is TRBV7-8 and J is TRBJ2-5; TRBD1 matches at 10 bases. The germline CDR1 and CDR2 sequences are SGHVS and FQNEAQ. Trimming took 6 bases from V and 4 from J; bases not matched to a gene: 11. The CDR3 contains 16 residues. The CDR3 coding sequence is TGTGCCAGCAGTCCTCCGGGACAGGGGCTGGGAGAGACCCAGTACTTC. This gives the protein CASSPPGQGLGETQYF.

The J gene is TRBJ2-7, the V gene TRBV19; tentatively, D is TRBD2 (5 bases). This CDR3 contains 13 residues. Trimming pared 0 bases from V and 5 bases from J, leaving 8 bases between. Germline CDR1 reads LNHDA; CDR2 reads SQIVND (reference sequence). This CDR3 is CASSIDPGNEQYF. Written as DNA, the CDR3 is TGTGCCAGTAGTATAGATCCCGGGAACGAGCAGTACTTC.

The chain is built from TRBV6-1 and TRBJ2-7, with a tentative D call TRBD1 (6 bases). V lost 0 bases and J 3 bases, leaving 12 bases between the germline ends. Germline V CDR1 and CDR2: MNHNS, SASEGT. The CDR3 extends over 15 amino acids. The CDR3 is CASSEAGARDYEQYF. The CDR3 DNA reads TGTGCCAGCAGTGAAGCGGGGGCACGGGACTACGAGCAGTACTTC.

The V gene is TRBV6-7, the J gene TRBJ2-5; TRBD1 matches at 10 bases. TRBV6-7 is recorded as an ORF, its role being uncertain. This CDR3 comprises 16 residues. With V trimmed by 5 bases and J by 8 bases, 14 bases remained unmatched. CDR3 residues: CASSPRIGQGVVTQYF. The DNA of the CDR3 is TGTGCCAGCAGTCCACGGATCGGACAGGGGGTGGTCACCCAGTACTTC.

This clone was seen a handful of times. J is TRBJ2-5 and V is TRBV7-2; D remains ambiguous. CDR1 is SGHTA, CDR2 FQGNSA, per germline. The CDR3 has 14 amino acids. Trimming took off 5 bases at V and 0 bases at J, with 10 bases between the two ends. The CDR3 region has the DNA TGTGCCAGCAGCCGCCGTAGGAACCAAGAGACCCAGTACTTC. This translates into CASSRRRNQETQYF.

The genes are TRBV7-2 and TRBJ1-2; D is ambiguous. CDR1 and CDR2 from the germline V gene are SGHTA and FQGNSA. V was clipped by 5 bases and J by 3 bases, with 19 bases between them. CDR3 length equals 16 residues. CDR3 amino acids: CASSPDSGGSYYGYTF. CDR3 nucleotide sequence: TGTGCCAGCAGCCCTGACTCGGGAGGCAGCTACTATGGCTACACCTTC.

The CDR3 DNA reads as TGTGCCAGCGCGGGTTTCTCTGGGGCCAACGTCCTGACTTTC. Protein sequence: CASAGFSGANVLTF. J is TRBJ2-6 and V is TRBV27; tentative D call: TRBD2 (5 bases). V was trimmed by 8 bases and J by 0 bases, leaving 8 bases between them. Germline loops: CDR1 MNHEY, CDR2 SMNVEV (reference sequence). The CDR3 consists of 14 residues.

The V call is TRBV28, the J call TRBJ1-5, with a possible D match to TRBD1 (6 bases). In germline, CDR1 is MDHEN, CDR2 SYDVKM. The CDR3 consists of 15 residues. Trimming cost V 1 base and J 3 bases, with 10 bases left between them. The DNA for the CDR3 is TGTGCCAGCAGTTTATTGGGGACACTCAATCAGCCCCAGCATTTT. It translates to CASSLLGTLNQPQHF. Full variable domain (remainder filled in from reference TRBV28 and TRBJ1-5): DVKVTQSSRYLVKRTGEKVFLECVQDMDHENMFWYRQDPGLGLRLIYFSYDVKMKEKGDIPEGYSVSREKKERFSLILESASTNQTSMYLCASSLLGTLNQPQHFGDGTRLSIL.

This clone was seen once. One junction end does not reproduce the germline sequence, and a read error may be involved. The V and J genes are TRBV7-2 and TRBJ2-7, with D tentatively TRBD1 or TRBD2 (5 bases each). Germline CDR1 SGHTA, CDR2 FQGNSA. CDR3 length equals 12 residues. As DNA, the CDR3 is TGTGCCAGCAGCTTAGTGGGACCCAGATTCGACTTC. Encoded protein: CASSLVGPRFDF.

The V call is TRBV6-4, the J call TRBJ2-1; 9 nucleotides match TRBD2. This CDR3 region has 15 residues. Trimming took 6 bases from V and 1 from J; bases not matched to a gene: 4. Looked up from germline, CDR1 is MRHNA and CDR2 is SNTAGT. The CDR3 is CASSRLAASYNEQFF. Written as DNA, the CDR3 is TGTGCCAGCAGCCGACTAGCGGCTTCCTACAATGAGCAGTTCTTC.

The genes are TRBV14 and TRBJ1-4; the D is unclear. Germline V gene sequence: CDR1 SGHDN, CDR2 FVKESK. The CDR3 length is 12 residues. V was clipped by 4 bases and J by 7 bases, with 7 bases between them. CDR3 DNA sequence: TGTGCCAGCAGCCTTAACCCTGAAAAACTGTTTTTT. Protein sequence: CASSLNPEKLFF.

The chain couples TRBV7-9 to TRBJ1-1; 7 bases fit TRBD1. Germline values: CDR1 SEHNR, CDR2 FQNEAQ (reference sequence). This CDR3 region has 12 residues. The junction had 1 base not matched to a gene; V was cut back by 0 bases and J by 9 bases. CDR3 sequence (DNA): TGTGCCAGCAGCTTAGCGACAGGGAAAGCTTTCTTT. The encoded protein is CASSLATGKAFF.

The rearrangement joins TRBV28 to TRBJ1-6, with 8 bases lining up with TRBD1. The CDR3 extends over 15 amino acids. The junction had 8 bases not matched to a gene; V was cut back by 5 bases and J by 8 bases. CDR1 MDHEN and CDR2 SYDVKM come from the germline V gene. Written as DNA, the CDR3 is TGTGCCAGCAGTACCACCGGGACAGGAGATTCACCCCTCCACTTT. This codes for CASSTTGTGDSPLHF. The variable domain in full, with the rest retrieved from reference TRBV28 and TRBJ1-6, is DVKVTQSSRYLVKRTGEKVFLECVQDMDHENMFWYRQDPGLGLRLIYFSYDVKMKEKGDIPEGYSVSREKKERFSLILESASTNQTSMYLCASSTTGTGDSPLHFGNGTRLTVT.

The chain recombines TRBV5-1 with TRBJ2-5; TRBD2 might be the D (7 bases). The germline V gene encodes CDR1 SGHRS and CDR2 YFSETQ. Deletions cut 7 bases from V and 2 bases from J, with 18 bases between. This CDR3 region has 15 residues. The DNA for the CDR3 is TGCGCCAGCTCGGGCGGGGGCCAGGGGCAAGAGACCCAGTACTTC. This codes for CASSGGGQGQETQYF.

This clone appeared once. This chain uses TRBV29-1 with TRBJ2-7; D possibly matches TRBD1 or TRBD2 (7 bases each). The CDR3 spans 13 residues. Trimming removed 6 bases from V and 7 bases from J, with 19 bases in between. Germline loops: CDR1 SQVTM, CDR2 ANQGSEA. This CDR3 is CSVRGGGRGEQYF. CDR3 in DNA: TGCAGCGTCAGGGGGGGAGGCCGGGGAGAGCAGTACTTC.

V and J are TRBV5-1 and TRBJ2-6; no definite D call. Trimming took off 5 bases at V and 4 bases at J, with 13 bases between the two ends. The germline V gene encodes CDR1 SGHRS and CDR2 YFSETQ. There are 15 residues in the CDR3. CDR3 coding DNA: TGCGCCAGCAGGGGCCGGGTGGCCGGGGCCAACGTCCTGACTTTC. The encoded protein is CASRGRVAGANVLTF.

This clone was seen a few times. This chain uses TRBV7-9 with TRBJ2-3; D ambiguous. The germline V gene has CDR1 SEHNR and CDR2 FQNEAQ (reference sequence). V gave up 6 bases and J gave up 7 bases, with 20 bases separating them. The CDR3 is made up of 15 amino acids. CDR3 sequence: CASSPYREQTNTQYF. Here the CDR3 DNA reads TGTGCCAGCAGTCCCTACCGCGAACAAACAAATACGCAGTATTTT. Filled out from reference TRBV7-9 and TRBJ2-3, the complete variable domain reads DTGVSQNPRHKITKRGQNVTFRCDPISEHNRLYWYRQTLGQGPEFLTYFQNEAQLEKSRLLSDRFSAERPKGSFSTLEIQRTEQGDSAMYLCASSPYREQTNTQYFGPGTRLTVL.

The chain is built from TRBV7-2 and TRBJ1-2; D is possibly TRBD1 (5 bases). The V gene's germline CDR1 is SGHTA and CDR2 FQGNSA. The CDR3 consists of 15 residues. The V gene lost 3 bases and the J gene lost 8 bases, with 19 bases spanning the gap. CDR3 DNA: TGTGCCAGCAGCTTGCGGACGAACAGGTTCGAGGGCTACACCTTC. Encoded protein: CASSLRTNRFEGYTF.

This sequence joins TRBV10-1 and TRBJ1-6; D remains unclear. The CDR3 totals 12 residues. Germline V gene sequence: CDR1 WNHNN, CDR2 SYGVQD (reference sequence). V was cut by 0 bases and J by 9 bases, with 3 bases left in between. CDR3 bases: TGCGCCAGCAGTGAGTCGGGTTCACCCCTCCACTTT. It specifies CASSESGSPLHF.

Only a few counts were recorded for this clone. The DNA for the CDR3 is TGTGCCAGCAGCGAGGGAATGGGATACGGCCTAGCGGGGGGCACAGATACGCAGTATTTT. Its translation is CASSEGMGYGLAGGTDTQYF. J is TRBJ2-3 and V is TRBV9, with TRBD2 matching 10 bases. CDR1 and CDR2 (germline): SGDLS, YYNGEE. J was trimmed by 1 base and V by 3 bases; bases with no gene match: 17. This CDR3 contains 20 residues. Drawing the rest from reference TRBV9 and TRBJ2-3, the complete variable domain is DSGVTQTPKHLITATGQRVTLRCSPRSGDLSVYWYQQSLDQGLQFLIQYYNGEERAKGNILERFSAQQFPDLHSELNLSSLELGDSALYFCASSEGMGYGLAGGTDTQYFGPGTRLTVL.

This clone was seen once. V and J are TRBV7-2 and TRBJ2-3, with 9 positions matching TRBD2. The CDR3 consists of 16 residues. V gave up 5 bases and J gave up 3 bases; unmatched junction bases: 9. Germline lookup yields CDR1 SGHTA and CDR2 FQGNSA. CDR3 in DNA: TGTGCCAGCAGCCGCGTTGTGAGCGGGGGGACAGATACGCAGTATTTT. This codes for CASSRVVSGGTDTQYF.

This clone was found once. This chain links TRBV6-1 with TRBJ2-3; TRBD2 matches at 9 bases. The CDR3 runs 16 residues. V lost 6 bases and J lost 4; bases outside the gene matches: 11. Germline CDR1 reads MNHNS; CDR2 reads SASEGT. The CDR3 loop reads CASSESGGGASDTQYF. The DNA for the CDR3 is TGTGCCAGCAGCGAATCCGGCGGGGGGGCCTCAGATACGCAGTATTTT.

This chain links TRBV15 with TRBJ1-5; D is unresolved. The CDR3 spans 16 residues. Germline V gene data show CDR1 as LNHNV and CDR2 as YYDKDF (reference sequence). The V end lost 4 bases, the J end lost 8 bases, and 21 bases lay between the germline ends. CDR3 region: CATSTQRASAMEPQHF. DNA of the CDR3: TGTGCCACCAGCACCCAACGGGCCAGCGCCATGGAGCCCCAGCATTTT.

The J gene is TRBJ1-6, the V gene TRBV5-1; 7 positions match TRBD1. The V and J ends lost 5 bases and 7 bases, in that order; junction bases with no gene match: 0. Germline loops: CDR1 SGHRS, CDR2 YFSETQ. The CDR3 has 12 residues. The CDR3 here is CASRTGNSPLHF. CDR3 sequence (DNA): TGCGCCAGCAGGACAGGGAATTCACCCCTCCACTTT.

Concerning this clone itself: A junction boundary mismatches the germline segment, possibly from a read error. The chain links TRBV20-1 to TRBJ2-7; tentatively, D is TRBD1 or TRBD2 (5 bases each). The germline CDR1 and CDR2 sequences are DFQATT and SNEGSKA (reference sequence). There are 11 residues in the CDR3. The CDR3 nucleotides are TGCAGTGTTAGAGGGGCCTACGAGCAGTACTTC. This sequence encodes CSVRGAYEQYF.

This clone came up a few times. J is TRBJ1-6 and V is TRBV10-2; D gene unclear. Trimming removed 3 bases from V and 1 base from J, with 7 bases in between. The CDR3 length is 15 residues. Germline CDR1 and CDR2: WSHSY and SAAADI. The CDR3 spells CASSDRLSYNSPLHF. The DNA of the CDR3 is TGCGCCAGCAGTGACAGGCTTTCCTATAATTCACCCCTCCACTTT.

This chain joins TRBV7-2 and TRBJ2-5; perhaps TRBD2 as D (5 bases). The CDR3 contains 15 residues. V lost 1 base to trimming and J lost 5 bases, with 14 bases between them. Germline loops: CDR1 SGHTA, CDR2 FQGNSA. CDR3 in DNA: TGTGCCAGCAGCTTAGGGGAGTTCGTAGCCGAGACCCAGTACTTC. It specifies CASSLGEFVAETQYF.

The chain links TRBV11-3 to TRBJ1-6; the match to TRBD1 covers 8 bases. The germline gives CDR1 SGHNT, CDR2 YENEEA. The CDR3 spans 14 residues. V was pared by 10 bases and J by 7 bases, with 9 bases of the junction left unmatched. CDR3 in DNA: TGTGCCAACCGACAGGGGCTCCCGAATTCACCCCTCCACTTT. As protein: CANRQGLPNSPLHF.

This chain links TRBV4-2 with TRBJ1-6; D ambiguous. Germline V gene sequence: CDR1 LGHNA, CDR2 YNFKEQ. Trimming left V 0 bases short and J 9 bases short, with 15 bases between. The CDR3 consists of 16 residues. The CDR3 sequence is CASSQDSLGSGSPLHF. The CDR3 DNA follows: TGTGCCAGCAGCCAAGATTCGCTGGGTTCGGGTTCACCCCTCCACTTT.

CDR3 in amino acids: CASSLVGTGVYGYTF. The CDR3 DNA sequence: TGTGCCAGCAGCTTAGTGGGGACAGGGGTTTATGGCTACACCTTC. The rearrangement links TRBV7-9 to TRBJ1-2; 10 nucleotides line up with TRBD1. Germline loops: CDR1 SEHNR, CDR2 FQNEAQ (reference sequence). The ends lost 1 base at V and 5 bases at J; junction bases unmatched: 4. This CDR3 has 15 residues.